This TCR beta chain emerged from a study of blood T cells in healthy people across ages. This clonotype showed up just a few times. What it binds is not known. Findings of the study overall: Naive T cell percentage strongly correlated with TCR beta diversity.

There are 15 residues in the CDR3. Germline CDR1 and CDR2: LGHNA and YNFKEQ. The V gene lost 1 base and the J gene lost 6 bases, with 12 bases spanning the gap. It was with a sample-barcoded 5' primer and a J-beta primer mix that a second PCR of about 7 to 12 cycles was run. TCRdb processed the 5' RACE reads anew with MiXCR; each CDR3 protein has one entry. The table lists under 2,000,000 distinct CDR3 sequences, roughly 50% of them singletons, with approximately 2.1% in the top ten. Donors were healthy Caucasian individuals from Russia aged roughly 6 to 90. V is TRBV4-2 and J is TRBJ1-4; D may be TRBD1 (5 bases). The TCR originated in a woman aged 40 to 50 in good health. Specimen: blood. CDR3 residues: CASSQGSGGDEKLFF. CDR3 in DNA: TGTGCCAGCAGCCAAGGCTCTGGGGGAGATGAAAAACTGTTTTTT.